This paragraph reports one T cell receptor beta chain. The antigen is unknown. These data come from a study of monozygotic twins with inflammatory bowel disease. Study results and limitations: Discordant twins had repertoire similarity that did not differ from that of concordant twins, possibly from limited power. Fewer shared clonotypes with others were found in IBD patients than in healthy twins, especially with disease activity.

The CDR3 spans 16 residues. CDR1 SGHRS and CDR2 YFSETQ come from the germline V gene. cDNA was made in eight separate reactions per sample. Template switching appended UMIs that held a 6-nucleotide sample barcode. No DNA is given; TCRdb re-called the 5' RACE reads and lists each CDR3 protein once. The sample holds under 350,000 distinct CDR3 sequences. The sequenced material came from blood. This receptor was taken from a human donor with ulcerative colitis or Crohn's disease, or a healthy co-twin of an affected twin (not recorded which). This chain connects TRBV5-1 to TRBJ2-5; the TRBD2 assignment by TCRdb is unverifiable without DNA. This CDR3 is CASSFLPTSGQETQYF.